This T cell receptor beta chain was documented in a study of blood T cell repertoires in COVID-19. The CDR3 runs 15 residues. The germline gives CDR1 SGHRS, CDR2 YFSETQ. The V and J ends lost 3 bases and 6 bases, in that order; junction bases with no gene match: 7. Individuals aged 18 to 89 years were recruited from approximately 24 US areas. Clinical history reported by participants formed the basis on which cohorts were assigned. The assay was immunoSEQ multiplex PCR, and TCRdb's table has in-frame clones only and misses some. This sample has about 220,000 clones, with over 75% found just once. This clone came up a few times.

Sequenced material: PBMCs or T cells enriched from blood (not recorded which). The V call is TRBV5-1, the J call TRBJ2-1, with 9 positions matching TRBD2. The sequence was collected from a woman in her sixties or seventies who had recovered from COVID-19. The CDR3 reads CASSSTSGVGNEQFF. The CDR3 DNA reads as TGCGCCAGCAGCTCGACTAGCGGCGTGGGCAATGAGCAGTTCTTC.